What follows describes a single T cell receptor (beta chain). Making the TCR beta cDNA relied on 5'RACE template switching with UMIs. TCRdb processed the 5' RACE reads again and assigns one entry to each CDR3 protein, with no DNA. This sample's table reports roughly 390,000 distinct CDR3 sequences. This record comes from a study of T cells expressing NK-cell markers. Study-level background: Sorted CD3+CD56-NKG2C+, CD3+CD56+NKG2C+ and CD3+CD56+NKG2C- T cells supplied the TCR beta repertoires.

This CDR3 comprises 14 residues. Looked up from germline, CDR1 is DFQATT and CDR2 is SNEGSKA (reference sequence). Sequencing input: blood T cells: a sorted CD56 or NKG2C T cell subset, CD4+ or CD8+ T cells, or bulk PBMC T cells (not recorded which). This chain uses TRBV20-1 with TRBJ2-5; TCRdb's assignment of TRBD1 cannot be checked, as there is no DNA. The source of this sequence is a man between 18 and 69 years old in good health. The CDR3 is CSAINRESQETQYF.